This entry concerns a single T cell receptor beta chain. The CDR3 runs to 14 residues. Looked up from germline, CDR1 is SGHAT and CDR2 is FQNNGV. V was pared by 1 base and J by 3 bases, with 9 bases between. These data originate in a study of tumour-infiltrating T cells in Burkitt lymphoma. Study context: Survival, overall and progression-free, tracked with productive clonality.

Clones were sequenced by immunoSEQ multiplex PCR, and TCRdb holds only the in-frame ones, with some missing. The sample gives 4,500 to 6,500 clones, 9.5% to 10% of which show up once; over 2% is in the top ten. The J gene is TRBJ1-1, the V gene TRBV11-2, with a tentative D call TRBD1 (5 bases). The material sequenced was tumor tissue. The TCR comes from a human donor with diffuse large B-cell lymphoma. This CDR3 is CASSLAGYDTEAFF. The CDR3 DNA follows: TGTGCCAGCAGCTTAGCAGGGTACGACACTGAAGCTTTCTTT.